One sample yielded the 9 T cell receptor beta chains listed below, sequenced in a study of T cell clonotyping in hematopoietic cell transplantation. TCRdb's table, derived via immunoSEQ multiplex PCR, lists solely in-frame clones and lacks some. The data contain 10,000 to 15,000 clones, over 75% of them seen just once; the ten biggest clones take up over 0.95%. What was sequenced was peripheral blood mononuclear cells. These receptors were taken from a man aged 30-40 years in good health. Some clones in this sample may be carry-over from other donors' samples.

The chain carries TRBV2 and TRBJ2-7, with 8 bases identical to TRBD2. Germline CDR1 SNHLY, CDR2 FYNNEI. The CDR3 length is 16 residues. Trimming at V came to 3 bases and at J to 0 bases, leaving 7 bases not matched to a gene. The CDR3 DNA reads TGTGCCAGCAGTGATTATGGCGGGGGGACCTCCTACGAGCAGTACTTC. Translating it yields CASSDYGGGTSYEQYF. The full variable domain, rest sourced from reference TRBV2 and TRBJ2-7, is EPEVTQTPSHQVTQMGQEVILRCVPISNHLYFYWYRQILGQKVEFLVSFYNNEISEKSEIFDDQFSVERPDGSNFTLKIRSTKLEDSAMYFCASSDYGGGTSYEQYFGPGTRLTVT.

This sequence joins TRBV7-2 and TRBJ2-7, with D tentatively TRBD2 (6 bases). The germline V gene encodes CDR1 SGHTA and CDR2 FQGNSA. The ends were cut back, 5 bases at V and 7 bases at J, with 15 bases in the middle. This CDR3 has 13 residues. CDR3: CASSNRRGGEQYF. In DNA form, the CDR3 reads TGTGCCAGCAGCAATCGGAGAGGAGGGGAGCAGTACTTC. The full variable domain, its missing parts supplied by reference TRBV7-2 and TRBJ2-7, is GAGVSQSPSNKVTEKGKDVELRCDPISGHTALYWYRQSLGQGLEFLIYFQGNSAPDKSGLPSDRFSAERTGGSVSTLTIQRTQQEDSAVYLCASSNRRGGEQYFGPGTRLTVT.

The chain couples TRBV30 to TRBJ2-7; D ambiguous. The CDR3 has 11 amino acids. Trimming shortened V by 3 bases and J by 0 bases, and 3 bases separated the two germline ends. CDR1 is GTSNPN, CDR2 SVGIG, per germline (reference sequence). CDR3 residues: CAWSDSYEQYF. The CDR3, as DNA: TGTGCCTGGAGCGACTCCTACGAGCAGTACTTC.

The chain recombines TRBV29-1 with TRBJ2-2; 11 bases are shared with TRBD2. Germline lookup yields CDR1 SQVTM and CDR2 ANQGSEA. CDR3 length: 14 amino acids. V shed 5 bases and J 7 bases; nucleotides not matched to a gene: 6. The chain's CDR3 is CSVTGTSGFGELFF. The CDR3 DNA reads TGCAGCGTTACGGGGACTAGCGGATTCGGGGAGCTGTTTTTT.

The gene calls are TRBV28 and TRBJ1-3; D might be TRBD1 (6 bases). V was pared by 7 bases and J by 0 bases, with 13 bases between. Germline V gene lookup returns CDR1 MDHEN and CDR2 SYDVKM. The CDR3 contains 15 residues. CDR3 in amino acids: CASNTHRASGNTIYF. CDR3 nucleotide sequence: TGTGCCAGCAATACTCACAGGGCCTCTGGAAACACCATATATTTT.

V gene TRBV5-8 combines with J gene TRBJ2-1; possibly TRBD1 for D (5 bases). Germline CDR1 reads SGHTS; CDR2 reads YDEGEE. This CDR3 spans 16 amino acids. Trimming stripped 4 bases from V and 7 bases from J, with 21 bases between. CDR3 DNA: TGTGCCAGCAGCCATCATCGTACCAGGGTTGGTAATGAGCAGTTCTTC. Protein product: CASSHHRTRVGNEQFF.

The rearrangement joins TRBV10-1 to TRBJ1-5; 10 nucleotides agree with TRBD1. The CDR3 covers 16 residues. V lost 7 bases and J lost 4; bases outside the gene matches: 10. Germline V gives CDR1 WNHNN, CDR2 SYGVQD (reference sequence). The DNA of the CDR3 is TGCGCCAGCAAGACCTCCGGGACAGGGGTTAATCAGCCCCAGCATTTT. Amino acid sequence: CASKTSGTGVNQPQHF.

The CDR3 sequence is CASSPDRVYEQYF. DNA of the CDR3: TGTGCCAGCAGCCCGGACAGGGTTTACGAGCAGTACTTC. The chain combines TRBV5-4 with TRBJ2-7; 8 bases are a match to TRBD1. This CDR3 has 13 amino acids. With V trimmed by 4 bases and J by 4 bases, 4 bases remained unmatched. CDR1 is SGHNT and CDR2 is YYREEE in the germline V gene (reference sequence).

This rearrangement joins TRBV5-1 to TRBJ2-5; D is perhaps TRBD1 or TRBD2 (5 bases each). The CDR3 is made up of 16 amino acids. Between the trimmed V and J ends, which lost 2 bases and 1 base, there was a span of 15 bases. Germline V gene sequence: CDR1 SGHRS, CDR2 YFSETQ. The CDR3 sequence: CASSFSSGATQETQYF. CDR3 in DNA: TGCGCCAGCAGCTTTTCCTCCGGGGCGACCCAAGAGACCCAGTACTTC.